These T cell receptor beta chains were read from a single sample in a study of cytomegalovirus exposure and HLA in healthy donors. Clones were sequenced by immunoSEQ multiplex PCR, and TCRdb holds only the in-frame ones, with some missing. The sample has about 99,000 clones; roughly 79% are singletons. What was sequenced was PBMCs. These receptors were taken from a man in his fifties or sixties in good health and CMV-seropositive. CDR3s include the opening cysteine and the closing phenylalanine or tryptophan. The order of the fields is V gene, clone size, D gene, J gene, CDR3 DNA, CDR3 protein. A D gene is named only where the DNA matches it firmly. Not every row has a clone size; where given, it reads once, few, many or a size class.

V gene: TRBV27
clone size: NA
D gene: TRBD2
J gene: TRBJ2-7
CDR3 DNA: TGTGCCAGCAGTTGGGGAACCCCGGGACTAGCGGGAGGGCCGGGCTACGAGCAGTACTTC
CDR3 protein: CASSWGTPGLAGGPGYEQYF

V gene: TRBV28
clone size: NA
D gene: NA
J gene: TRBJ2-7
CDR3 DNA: TGTGCCAGCAGGCGGGGAGTTTACGAGCAGTACTTC
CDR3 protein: CASRRGVYEQYF

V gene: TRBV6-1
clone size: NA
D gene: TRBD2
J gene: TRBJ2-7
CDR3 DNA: TGTGCCAGCAGTGAATTCTTCGGACTAGCGGGAGAAGGTCCCTACGAGCAGTACTTC
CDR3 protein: CASSEFFGLAGEGPYEQYF

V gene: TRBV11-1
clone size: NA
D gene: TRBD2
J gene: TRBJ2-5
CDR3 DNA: TGTGCCAGCAGCTTAGCGCTAGCGGGAGGTACTCAAGAGACCCAGTACTTC
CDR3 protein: CASSLALAGGTQETQYF

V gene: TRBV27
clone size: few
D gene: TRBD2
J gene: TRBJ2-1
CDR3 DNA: TGTGCCAGCAGTTTAGGGTGGGAGGGCCGAGGTGAGCAGTTCTTC
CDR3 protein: CASSLGWEGRGEQFF

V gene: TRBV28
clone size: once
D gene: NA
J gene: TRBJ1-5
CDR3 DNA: TGTGCCAGCAACGGGAATCAGCCCCAGCATTTT
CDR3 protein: CASNGNQPQHF

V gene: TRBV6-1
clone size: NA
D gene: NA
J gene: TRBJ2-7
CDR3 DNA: TGTGCCAGCAGTGAGGGGCCTTCCTACGAGCAGTACTTC
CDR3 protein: CASSEGPSYEQYF

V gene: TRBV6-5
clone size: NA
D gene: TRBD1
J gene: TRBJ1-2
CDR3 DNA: TGTGCCAGCAGTGAACAGGGGGCGACCTATGGCTACACCTTC
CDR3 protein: CASSEQGATYGYTF

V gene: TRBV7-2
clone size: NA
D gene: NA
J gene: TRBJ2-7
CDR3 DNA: TGTGCCAGCAGCGCATCGGGACTTCCTTACTACGAGCAGTACTTC
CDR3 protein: CASSASGLPYYEQYF

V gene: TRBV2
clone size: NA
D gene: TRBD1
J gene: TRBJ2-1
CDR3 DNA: TGTGCCAGCAGTTTTTCCCGGGACAGGGGAAATGAGCAGTTCTTC
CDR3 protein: CASSFSRDRGNEQFF

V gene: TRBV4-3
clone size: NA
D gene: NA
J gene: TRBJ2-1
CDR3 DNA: TGCGCCAGCAATTCAGGGTTGGGGAATGAGCAGTTCTTC
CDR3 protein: CASNSGLGNEQFF

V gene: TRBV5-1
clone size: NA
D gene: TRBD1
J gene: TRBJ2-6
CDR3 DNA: TGCGCCAGCAGCTTAAACGGGCAGGGGGCATCTGGGGCCAACGTCCTGACTTTC
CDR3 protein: CASSLNGQGASGANVLTF

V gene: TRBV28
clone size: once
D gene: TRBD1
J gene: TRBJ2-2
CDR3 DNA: TGTGCCAGCAGTTCCCGGACAGGCTCCAAGTCGAACACCGGGGAGCTGTTTTTT
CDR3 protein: CASSSRTGSKSNTGELFF

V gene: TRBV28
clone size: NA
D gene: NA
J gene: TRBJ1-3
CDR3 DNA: TGTGCCAGCAGTCACCCCTCGGGGGCCATATATTTT
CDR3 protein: CASSHPSGAIYF

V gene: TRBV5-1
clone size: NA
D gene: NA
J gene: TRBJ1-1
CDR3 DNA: TGCGCCAGCAGCATCGGGTCCGAGTCTAGGAACACTGAAGCTTTCTTT
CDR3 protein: CASSIGSESRNTEAFF

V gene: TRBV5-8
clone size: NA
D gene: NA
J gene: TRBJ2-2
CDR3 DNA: TGTGCCAGCAGCTTGTGGCGGCAGGGGGAGCTGTTTTTT
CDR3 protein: CASSLWRQGELFF

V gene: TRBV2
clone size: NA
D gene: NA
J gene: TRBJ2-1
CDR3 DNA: TGTGCCAGCAGTGAATTCGGGCCTAGTGGCGGGGATGAGCAGTTCTTC
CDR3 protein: CASSEFGPSGGDEQFF

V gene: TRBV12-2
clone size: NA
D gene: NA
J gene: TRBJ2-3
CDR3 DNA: TGTGCAAGTCGCCCAGATTGGTCGGGACTCGGCACAGATACGCAGTATTTT
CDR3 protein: CASRPDWSGLGTDTQYF

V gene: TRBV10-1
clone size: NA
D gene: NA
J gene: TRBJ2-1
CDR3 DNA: TGCGCCAGCAGTGCCGCACTAGAACGATGCTACAATGAGCAGTTCTTC
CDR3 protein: CASSAALERCYNEQFF

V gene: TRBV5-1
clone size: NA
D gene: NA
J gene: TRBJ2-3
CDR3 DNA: TGCGCCAGCAGCCCCCTTGCGGGCACAGATACGCAGTATTTT
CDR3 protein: CASSPLAGTDTQYF

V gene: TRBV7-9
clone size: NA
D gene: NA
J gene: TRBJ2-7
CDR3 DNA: TGTGCCAGCAGCTCCGGGAGAATCTACGAGCAGTACTTC
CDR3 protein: CASSSGRIYEQYF

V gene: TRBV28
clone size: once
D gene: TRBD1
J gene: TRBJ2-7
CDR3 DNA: TGTGCCAGCAGTTTATGGGGGGACAGTTACGAGCAGTACTTC
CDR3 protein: CASSLWGDSYEQYF

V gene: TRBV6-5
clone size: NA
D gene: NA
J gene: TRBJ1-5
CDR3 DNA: TGTGCCAGCAGCCCCGAGTTAGGAGGAAATCAGCCCCAGCATTTT
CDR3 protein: CASSPELGGNQPQHF

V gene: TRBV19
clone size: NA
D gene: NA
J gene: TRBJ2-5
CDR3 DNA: TGTGCCACCAAAACAGGACCGTACCAAGAGACCCAGTACTTC
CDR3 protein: CATKTGPYQETQYF

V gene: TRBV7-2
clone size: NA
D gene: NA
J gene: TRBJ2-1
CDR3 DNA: TGTGCCAGCAGCTTAGTAGATAGCGATGAGCAGTTCTTC
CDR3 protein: CASSLVDSDEQFF

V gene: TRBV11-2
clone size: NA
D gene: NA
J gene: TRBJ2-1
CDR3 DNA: TGTGCCAGCAGCCGCGCCGGGACACCGTTCTTC
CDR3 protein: CASSRAGTPFF

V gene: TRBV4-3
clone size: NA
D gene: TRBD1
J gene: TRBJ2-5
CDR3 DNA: TGCGCCAGCAGCCAAGACAGGGGGTTGTACCAAGAGACCCAGTACTTC
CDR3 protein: CASSQDRGLYQETQYF

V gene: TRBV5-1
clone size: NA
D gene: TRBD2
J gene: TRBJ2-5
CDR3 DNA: TGCGCCAGCAGCTGGACTAGCGGGGTACAAGAGACCCAGTACTTC
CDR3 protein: CASSWTSGVQETQYF

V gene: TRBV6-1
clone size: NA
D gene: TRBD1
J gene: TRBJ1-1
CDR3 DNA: TGTGCCAGCAGGAACAGGGGACCAATGAACACTGAAGCTTTCTTT
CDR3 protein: CASRNRGPMNTEAFF

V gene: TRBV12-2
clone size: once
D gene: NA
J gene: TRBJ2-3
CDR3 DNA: TGTGCAAGTCGCTGCCGGACTAGCGGGAGTGCAGATACGCAGTATTTT
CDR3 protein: CASRCRTSGSADTQYF

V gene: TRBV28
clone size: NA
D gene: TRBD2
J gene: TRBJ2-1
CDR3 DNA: TGTGCCAGCAGTTCATCTAGCGGGAGAGGGAATGAGCAGTTCTTC
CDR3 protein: CASSSSSGRGNEQFF

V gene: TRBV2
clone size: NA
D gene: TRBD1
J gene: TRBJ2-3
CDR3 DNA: TGTGCCAGTACACAGGGACAGGTCTCAGATACGCAGTATTTT
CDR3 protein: CASTQGQVSDTQYF

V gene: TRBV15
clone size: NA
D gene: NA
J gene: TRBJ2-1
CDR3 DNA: TGTGCCACCAGCAGAGAACGGTTACTAGCTGATGAAAATGAGCAGTTCTTC
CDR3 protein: CATSRERLLADENEQFF

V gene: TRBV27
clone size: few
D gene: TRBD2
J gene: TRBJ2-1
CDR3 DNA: TGTGCCAGCGGTGAGCTAGCGGGATACAATGAGCAGTTCTTC
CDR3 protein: CASGELAGYNEQFF

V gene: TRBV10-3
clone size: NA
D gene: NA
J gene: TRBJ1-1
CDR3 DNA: TGTGCCATCAGTGAGTCGCGGGACGGGGCTTTCTTT
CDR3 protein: CAISESRDGAFF

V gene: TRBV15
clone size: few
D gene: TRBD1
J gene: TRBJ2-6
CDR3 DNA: TGTGCCACCAGCATTATTTTGACAGGGGCCGCCTCTGGGGCCAACGTCCTGACTTTC
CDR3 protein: CATSIILTGAASGANVLTF

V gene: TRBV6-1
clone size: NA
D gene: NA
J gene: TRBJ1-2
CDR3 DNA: TGTGCCAGTGCGAGGAGGACGGAAAACTATGGCTACACCTTC
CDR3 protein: CASARRTENYGYTF

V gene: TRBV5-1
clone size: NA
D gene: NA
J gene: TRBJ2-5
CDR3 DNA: TGCGCCAGCAGCTTGGCCGGTACCCAAGAGACCCAGTACTTC
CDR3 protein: CASSLAGTQETQYF

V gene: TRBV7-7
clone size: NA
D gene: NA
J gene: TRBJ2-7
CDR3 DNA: TGTGCCAGCAGCCCGAAGATAGGACAGTCCCTCAACGAGCAGTACTTC
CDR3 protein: CASSPKIGQSLNEQYF

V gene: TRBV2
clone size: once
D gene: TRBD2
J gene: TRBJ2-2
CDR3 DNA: TGTGCCAGCAACGCACGGACTAGTATCGCCGGGGAGCTGTTTTTT
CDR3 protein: CASNARTSIAGELFF

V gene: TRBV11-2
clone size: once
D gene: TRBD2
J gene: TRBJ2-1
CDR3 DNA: TGTGCCAGCAGCTTAGCTAGCGGAGGGCTCTGGGATGAGCAGTTCTTC
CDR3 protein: CASSLASGGLWDEQFF

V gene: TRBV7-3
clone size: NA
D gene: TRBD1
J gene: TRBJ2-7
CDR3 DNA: TGTGCCAGCAGCTTATCAGGGGGTACCTCTTTGGGCGAGCAGTACTTC
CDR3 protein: CASSLSGGTSLGEQYF

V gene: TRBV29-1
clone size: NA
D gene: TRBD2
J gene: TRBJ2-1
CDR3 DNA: TGCAGCGTTGAACCGTCCCTAGCGGGAGTGCAAAATGAGCAGTTCTTC
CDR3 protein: CSVEPSLAGVQNEQFF

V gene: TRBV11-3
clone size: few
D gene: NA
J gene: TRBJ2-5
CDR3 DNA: TGTGCCAGCAGCTTATCGGTCCGCGAGTTTCAAGAGACCCAGTACTTC
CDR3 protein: CASSLSVREFQETQYF

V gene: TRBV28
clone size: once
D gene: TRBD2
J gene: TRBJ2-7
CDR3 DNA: TGTGCAGCGGGGGAAAGCGGGGACGAGCAGTACTTC
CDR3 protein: CAAGESGDEQYF